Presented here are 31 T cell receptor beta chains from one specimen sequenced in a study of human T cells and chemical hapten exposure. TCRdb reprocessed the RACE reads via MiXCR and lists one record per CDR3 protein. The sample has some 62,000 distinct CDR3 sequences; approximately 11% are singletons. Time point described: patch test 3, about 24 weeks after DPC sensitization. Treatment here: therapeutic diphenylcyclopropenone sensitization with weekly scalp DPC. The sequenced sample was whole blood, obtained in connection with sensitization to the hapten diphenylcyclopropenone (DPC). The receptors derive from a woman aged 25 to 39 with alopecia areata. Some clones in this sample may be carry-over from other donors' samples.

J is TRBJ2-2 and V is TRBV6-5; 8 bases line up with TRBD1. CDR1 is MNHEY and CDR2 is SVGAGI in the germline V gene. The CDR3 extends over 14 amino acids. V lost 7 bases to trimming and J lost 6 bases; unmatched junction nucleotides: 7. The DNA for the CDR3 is TGTGCCAGCACCCTGGGGACAGGAGCCGGGGAGCTGTTTTTT. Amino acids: CASTLGTGAGELFF.

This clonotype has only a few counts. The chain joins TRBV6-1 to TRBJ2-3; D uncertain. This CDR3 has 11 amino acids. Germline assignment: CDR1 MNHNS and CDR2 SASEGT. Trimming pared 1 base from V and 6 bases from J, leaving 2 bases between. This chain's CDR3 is CASSEGDTQYF. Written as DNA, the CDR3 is TGTGCCAGCAGTGAAGGGGATACGCAGTATTTT.

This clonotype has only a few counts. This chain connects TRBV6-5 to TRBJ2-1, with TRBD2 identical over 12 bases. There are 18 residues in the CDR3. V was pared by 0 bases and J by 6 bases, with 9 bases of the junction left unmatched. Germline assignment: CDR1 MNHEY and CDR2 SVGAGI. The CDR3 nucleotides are TGTGCCAGCAGTTACTCTGGACTAGCGGGACAAGGGAGCAATGAGCAGTTCTTC. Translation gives CASSYSGLAGQGSNEQFF.

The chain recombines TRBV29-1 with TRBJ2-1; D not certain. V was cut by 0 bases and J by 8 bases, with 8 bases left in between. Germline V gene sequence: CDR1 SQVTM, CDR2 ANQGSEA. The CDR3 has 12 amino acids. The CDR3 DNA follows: TGCAGCGTTGAAGAAGTGAGTTATGAGCAGTTCTTC. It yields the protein CSVEEVSYEQFF.

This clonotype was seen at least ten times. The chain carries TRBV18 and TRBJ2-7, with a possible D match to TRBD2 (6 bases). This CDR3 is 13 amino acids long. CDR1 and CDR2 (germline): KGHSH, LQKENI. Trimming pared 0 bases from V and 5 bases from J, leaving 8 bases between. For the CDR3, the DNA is TGTGCCAGCTCACCACCAGGAGGGAACGAGCAGTACTTC. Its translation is CASSPPGGNEQYF.

The CDR3 here is CASSSRPGLMNTEAFF. The CDR3 coding sequence is TGTGCCAGCAGTTCCAGGCCGGGCCTTATGAACACTGAAGCTTTCTTT. The chain combines TRBV6-2 or TRBV6-3 with TRBJ1-1; the D is unclear. V was shortened by 4 bases and J by 0 bases, with 15 bases between the two germline ends. The CDR3 sequence is 16 residues long. Looked up from germline, CDR1 is MNHEY and CDR2 is SVGEGT.

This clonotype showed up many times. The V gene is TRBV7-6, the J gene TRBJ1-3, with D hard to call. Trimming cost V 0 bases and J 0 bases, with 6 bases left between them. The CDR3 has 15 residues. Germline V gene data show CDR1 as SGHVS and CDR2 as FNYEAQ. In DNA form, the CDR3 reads TGTGCCAGCAGCTTAGCCGGGGTCTCTGGAAACACCATATATTTT. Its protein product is CASSLAGVSGNTIYF.

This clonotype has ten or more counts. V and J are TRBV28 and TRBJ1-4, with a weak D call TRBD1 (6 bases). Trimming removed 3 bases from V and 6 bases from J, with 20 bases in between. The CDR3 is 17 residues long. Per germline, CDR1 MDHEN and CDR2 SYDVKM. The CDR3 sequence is CASSFGPWAGVDEKLFF. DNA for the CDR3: TGTGCCAGCAGTTTCGGTCCCTGGGCAGGGGTGGATGAAAAACTGTTTTTT.

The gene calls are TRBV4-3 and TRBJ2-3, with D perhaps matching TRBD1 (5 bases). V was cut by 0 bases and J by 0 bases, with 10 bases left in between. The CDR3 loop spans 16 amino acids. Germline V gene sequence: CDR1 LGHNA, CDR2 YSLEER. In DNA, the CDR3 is TGCGCCAGCAGCCAAGATGCACAGGCTAGCACAGATACGCAGTATTTT. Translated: CASSQDAQASTDTQYF.

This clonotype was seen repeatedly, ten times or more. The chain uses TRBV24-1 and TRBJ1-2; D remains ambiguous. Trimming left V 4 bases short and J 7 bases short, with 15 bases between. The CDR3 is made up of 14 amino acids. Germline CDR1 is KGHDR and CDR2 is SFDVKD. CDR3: CATSDPDGPFGYTF. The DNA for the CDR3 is TGTGCCACCAGTGACCCCGACGGGCCATTTGGCTACACCTTC.

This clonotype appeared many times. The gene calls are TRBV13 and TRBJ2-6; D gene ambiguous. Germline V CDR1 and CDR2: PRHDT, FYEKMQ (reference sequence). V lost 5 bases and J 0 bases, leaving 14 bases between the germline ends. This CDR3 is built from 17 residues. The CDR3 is CASSLFGGDSGANVLTF. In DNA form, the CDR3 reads TGTGCCAGCAGCCTCTTCGGTGGGGACTCTGGGGCCAACGTCCTGACTTTC.

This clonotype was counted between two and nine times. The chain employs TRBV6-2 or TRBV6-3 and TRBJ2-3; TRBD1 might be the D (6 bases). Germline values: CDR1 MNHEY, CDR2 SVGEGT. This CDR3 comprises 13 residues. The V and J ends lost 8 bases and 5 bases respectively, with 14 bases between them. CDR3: CASRDKGGDTQYF. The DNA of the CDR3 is TGTGCCAGCCGGGACAAGGGTGGAGATACGCAGTATTTT.

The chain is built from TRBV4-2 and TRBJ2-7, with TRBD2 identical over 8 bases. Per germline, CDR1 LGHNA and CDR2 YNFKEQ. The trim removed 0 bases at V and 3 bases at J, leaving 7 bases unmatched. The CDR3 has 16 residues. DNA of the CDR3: TGTGCCAGCAGCCAAGAGCGGGGCGGGGGGCACTACGAGCAGTACTTC. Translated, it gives CASSQERGGGHYEQYF.

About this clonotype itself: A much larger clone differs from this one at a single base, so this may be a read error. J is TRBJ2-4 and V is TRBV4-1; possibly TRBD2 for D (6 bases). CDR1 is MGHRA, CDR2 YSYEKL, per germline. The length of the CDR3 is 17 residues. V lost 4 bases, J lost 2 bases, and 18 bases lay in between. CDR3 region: CASSLVGGLGPKNIQYF. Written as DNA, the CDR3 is TGCGCCAGCAGCCTAGTTGGGGGACTCGGACCCAAAAACATTCAGTACTTC.

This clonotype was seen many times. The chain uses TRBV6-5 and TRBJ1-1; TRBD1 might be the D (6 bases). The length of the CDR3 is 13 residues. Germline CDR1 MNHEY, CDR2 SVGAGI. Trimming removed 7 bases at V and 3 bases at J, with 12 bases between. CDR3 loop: CASKGGLHTEAFF. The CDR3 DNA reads TGTGCCAGCAAGGGGGGTTTGCACACTGAAGCTTTCTTT.

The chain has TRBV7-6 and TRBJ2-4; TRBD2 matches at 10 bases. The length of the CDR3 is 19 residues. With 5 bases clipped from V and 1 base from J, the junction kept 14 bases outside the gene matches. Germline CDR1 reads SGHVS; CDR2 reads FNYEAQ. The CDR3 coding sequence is TGTGCCAGCAGCGCCTTAGCGGGAGGCGCTTTTATGGCCAAAAACATTCAGTACTTC. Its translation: CASSALAGGAFMAKNIQYF. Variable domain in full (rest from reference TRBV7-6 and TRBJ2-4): GAGVSQSPRYKVTKRGQDVALRCDPISGHVSLYWYRQALGQGPEFLTYFNYEAQQDKSGLPNDRFSAERPEGSISTLTIQRTEQRDSAMYRCASSALAGGAFMAKNIQYFGAGTRLSVL.

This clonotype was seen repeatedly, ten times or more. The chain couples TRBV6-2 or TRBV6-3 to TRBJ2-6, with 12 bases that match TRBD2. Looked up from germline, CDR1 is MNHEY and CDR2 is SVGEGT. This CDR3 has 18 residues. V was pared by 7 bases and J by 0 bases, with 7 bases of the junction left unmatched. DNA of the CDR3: TGTGCCAGCAAAAGGAGGGGACTAGCGGGCTCTGGGGCCAACGTCCTGACTTTC. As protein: CASKRRGLAGSGANVLTF.

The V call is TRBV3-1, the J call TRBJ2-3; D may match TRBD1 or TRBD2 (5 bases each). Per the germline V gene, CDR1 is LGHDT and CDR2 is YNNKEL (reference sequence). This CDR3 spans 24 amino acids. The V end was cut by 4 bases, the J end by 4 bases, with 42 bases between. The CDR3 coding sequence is TGTGCCAGCAGCCCCCGGTTTCCAAGATCGAGGAAAGAGAGGGGCCGTTCGGAGGCAGATACGCAGTATTTT. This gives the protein CASSPRFPRSRKERGRSEADTQYF.

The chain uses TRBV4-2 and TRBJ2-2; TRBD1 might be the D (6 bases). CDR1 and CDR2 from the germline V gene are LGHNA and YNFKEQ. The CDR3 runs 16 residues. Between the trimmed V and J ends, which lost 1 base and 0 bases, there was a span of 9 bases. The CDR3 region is CASSQVRDTNTGELFF. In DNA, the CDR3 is TGTGCCAGCAGCCAAGTCCGGGACACGAACACCGGGGAGCTGTTTTTT.

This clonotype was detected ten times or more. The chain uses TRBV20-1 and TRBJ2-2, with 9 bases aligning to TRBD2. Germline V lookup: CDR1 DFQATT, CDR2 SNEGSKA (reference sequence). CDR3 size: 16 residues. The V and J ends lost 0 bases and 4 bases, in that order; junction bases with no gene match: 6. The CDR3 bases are TGCAGTGCTAGAGATTGGGGGACTAGCACCACCGGGGAGCTGTTTTTT. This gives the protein CSARDWGTSTTGELFF.

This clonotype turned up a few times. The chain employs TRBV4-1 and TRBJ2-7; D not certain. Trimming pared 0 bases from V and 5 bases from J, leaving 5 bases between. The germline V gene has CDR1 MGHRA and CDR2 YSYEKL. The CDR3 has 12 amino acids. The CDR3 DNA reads TGCGCCAGCAGCCAAGAGAGAAACGAGCAGTACTTC. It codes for CASSQERNEQYF.

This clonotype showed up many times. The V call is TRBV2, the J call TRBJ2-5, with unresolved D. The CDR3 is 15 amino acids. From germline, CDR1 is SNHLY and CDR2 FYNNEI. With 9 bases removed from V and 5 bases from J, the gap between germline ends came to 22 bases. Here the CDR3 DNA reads TGTGCCAGTTTCCGACCCACCGATACTACGGAGACCCAGTACTTC. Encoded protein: CASFRPTDTTETQYF. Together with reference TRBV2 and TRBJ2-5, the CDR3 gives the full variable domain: EPEVTQTPSHQVTQMGQEVILRCVPISNHLYFYWYRQILGQKVEFLVSFYNNEISEKSEIFDDQFSVERPDGSNFTLKIRSTKLEDSAMYFCASFRPTDTTETQYFGPGTRLLVL.

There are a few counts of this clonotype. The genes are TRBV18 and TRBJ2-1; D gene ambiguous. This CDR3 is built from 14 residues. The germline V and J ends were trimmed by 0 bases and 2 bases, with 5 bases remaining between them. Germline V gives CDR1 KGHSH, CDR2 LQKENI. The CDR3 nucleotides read TGTGCCAGCTCACCACCCGTCACCTACAATGAGCAGTTCTTC. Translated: CASSPPVTYNEQFF.

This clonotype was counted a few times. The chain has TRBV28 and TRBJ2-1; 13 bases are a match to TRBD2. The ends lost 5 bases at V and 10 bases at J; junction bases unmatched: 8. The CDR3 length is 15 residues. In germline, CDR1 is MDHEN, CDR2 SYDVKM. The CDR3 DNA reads TGTGCCAGCAGTCGGGGACTAGCGGGGAACCCAGAGCAGTTCTTC. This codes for CASSRGLAGNPEQFF.

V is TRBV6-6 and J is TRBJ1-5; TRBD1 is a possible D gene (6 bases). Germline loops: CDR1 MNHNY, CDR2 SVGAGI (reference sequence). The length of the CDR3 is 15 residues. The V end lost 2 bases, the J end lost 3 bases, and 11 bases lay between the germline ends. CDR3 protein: CASSYLDSFNQPQHF. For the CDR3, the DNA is TGTGCCAGCAGTTACCTGGACAGCTTCAATCAGCCCCAGCATTTT.

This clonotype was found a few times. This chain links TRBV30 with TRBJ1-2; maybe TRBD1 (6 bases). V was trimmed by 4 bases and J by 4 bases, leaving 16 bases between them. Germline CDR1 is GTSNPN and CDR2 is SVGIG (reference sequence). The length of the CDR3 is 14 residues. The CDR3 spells CAWISGGGGYGYTF. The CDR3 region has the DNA TGTGCCTGGATATCTGGGGGCGGTGGCTATGGCTACACCTTC.

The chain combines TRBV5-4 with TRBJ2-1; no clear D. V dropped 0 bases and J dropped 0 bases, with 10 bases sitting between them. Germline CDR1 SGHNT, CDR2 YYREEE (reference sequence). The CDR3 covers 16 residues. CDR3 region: CASSLDSLSSYNEQFF. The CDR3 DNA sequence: TGTGCCAGCAGCTTGGACAGCCTCAGCTCCTACAATGAGCAGTTCTTC.

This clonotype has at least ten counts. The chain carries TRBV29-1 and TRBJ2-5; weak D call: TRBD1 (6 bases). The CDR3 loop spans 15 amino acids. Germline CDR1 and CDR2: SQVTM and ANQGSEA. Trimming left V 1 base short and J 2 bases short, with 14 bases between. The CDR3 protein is CSVEGATGLQETQYF. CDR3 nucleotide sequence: TGCAGCGTTGAAGGAGCGACAGGACTTCAAGAGACCCAGTACTTC. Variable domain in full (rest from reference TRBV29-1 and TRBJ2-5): SAVISQKPSRDICQRGTSLTIQCQVDSQVTMMFWYRQQPGQSLTLIATANQGSEATYESGFVIDKFPISRPNLTFSTLTVSNMSPEDSSIYLCSVEGATGLQETQYFGPGTRLLVL.

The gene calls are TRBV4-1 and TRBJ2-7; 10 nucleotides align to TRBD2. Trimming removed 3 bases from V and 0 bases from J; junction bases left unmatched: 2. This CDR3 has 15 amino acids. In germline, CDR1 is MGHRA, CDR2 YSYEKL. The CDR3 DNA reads TGCGCCAGCAGCCAGAGCGGGAGGGCCTCCTACGAGCAGTACTTC. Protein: CASSQSGRASYEQYF.

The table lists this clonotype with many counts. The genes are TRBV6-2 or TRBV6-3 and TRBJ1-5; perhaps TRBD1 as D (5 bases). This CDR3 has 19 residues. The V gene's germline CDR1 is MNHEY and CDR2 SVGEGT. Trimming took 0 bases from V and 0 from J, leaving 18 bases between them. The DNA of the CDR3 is TGTGCCAGCAGTTACTCCGCCGGGGGAGGCCCCTATAGCAATCAGCCCCAGCATTTT. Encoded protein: CASSYSAGGGPYSNQPQHF.

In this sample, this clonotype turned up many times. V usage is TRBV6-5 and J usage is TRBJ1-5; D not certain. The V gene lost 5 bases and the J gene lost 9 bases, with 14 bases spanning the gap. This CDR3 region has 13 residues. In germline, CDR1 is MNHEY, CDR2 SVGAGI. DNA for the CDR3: TGTGCCAGCAGTGAGCACGGTCTCCGGCCCCAGCATTTT. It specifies CASSEHGLRPQHF.